The subject of this entry is one T cell receptor (beta chain). Its antigen is undetermined. This specimen belongs to a study of CXCR3-negative and CXCR3-positive naive CD8 T cells. Study outcomes and limitations: Naive cells positive for CXCR3 carried more hydrophobic TRB CDR3s than CXCR3-negative ones.

The CDR3 spans 13 residues. Germline V CDR1 and CDR2: PRHDT, FYEKMQ (reference sequence). Researchers prepared the TRB cDNA libraries using 5' RACE with UMI labels. Each CDR3 protein gets one entry in TCRdb, which reprocessed the 5' RACE reads and gives no DNA. Seen in this sample are about 89,000 distinct CDR3 sequences; the ten most common clones hold 0.5% to 0.6%. The chain carries TRBV13 and TRBJ2-7; TCRdb outputs TRBD1, but without DNA this stays unchecked. This TCR was sampled from a human donor in good health. Some clones in this sample may be carry-over from other donors' samples. What was sequenced was naive CXCR3+ CD8+ T cells from blood. Subset in this sample: CD45RO-CCR7+CD27+CD95- naive CD8+ T cells expressing CXCR3 (TNR3+). CDR3 region: CASSLSRGYEQYF.